The clone carrying this TCR beta chain turned up a few times. TCRdb processed the 5' RACE reads anew with MiXCR; each CDR3 protein has one entry. The table records about 390,000 distinct CDR3 sequences, roughly 15% of them present only once. The sample comes from a study of T-cell memory formation after mild COVID-19. This clonotype was obtained from a young man who had mild COVID-19 (a few samples of this study predate the infection). Cell type and time point are not known. The specimen was PBMCs or a T cell subset sorted from them (not recorded which).

This chain's CDR3 is CASSPRYEAFF. The CDR3 region has the DNA TGTGCCAGCAGCCCCCGATATGAAGCTTTCTTT. The chain couples TRBV11-2 to TRBJ1-1; no definite D call. Per germline, CDR1 SGHAT and CDR2 FQNNGV. Trimming cost V 5 bases and J 7 bases, with 8 bases left between them. The CDR3 is 11 residues long.